The 21 T cell receptor beta chains below come from one sample, sequenced in a study of cytomegalovirus exposure and HLA in healthy donors. Use of 60 Vbeta and 13 Jbeta primers characterized the PCR. Sequencing was performed with immunoSEQ multiplex PCR; in TCRdb, only in-frame clones are kept and a portion is missing. The sample has 150,000 or so clones; around 67% are singletons. Specimen: PBMCs. All receptors come from a man aged 18 to 29 in good health and CMV-seropositive.

The CDR3 reads CASSRAGRAEYYEQYF. DNA of the CDR3: TGTGCCAGCTCACGAGCTGGCAGGGCGGAATATTACGAGCAGTACTTC. The chain uses TRBV18 and TRBJ2-7; D possibly corresponds to TRBD1 (5 bases). Germline CDR1 is KGHSH and CDR2 is LQKENI. V dropped 4 bases and J dropped 4 bases, with 20 bases sitting between them. CDR3 size: 16 residues. Looking up the rest from reference TRBV18 and TRBJ2-7 gives the full variable domain: NAGVMQNPRHLVRRRGQEARLRCSPMKGHSHVYWYRQLPEEGLKFMVYLQKENIIDESGMPKERFSAEFPKEGPSILRIQQVVRGDSAAYFCASSRAGRAEYYEQYFGPGTRLTVT.

This sequence joins TRBV6-1 and TRBJ2-3; D is perhaps TRBD1 (6 bases). Looked up from germline, CDR1 is MNHNS and CDR2 is SASEGT. Trimming left V 0 bases short and J 3 bases short, with 13 bases between. There are 16 residues in the CDR3. The CDR3 loop is CASSEASAGVTDTQYF. For the CDR3, the DNA is TGTGCCAGCAGTGAAGCTAGCGCAGGGGTGACAGATACGCAGTATTTT.

The rearrangement links TRBV5-6 to TRBJ1-5; 7 positions agree with TRBD1. CDR1 SGHDT and CDR2 YYEEEE come from the germline V gene. CDR3 length equals 15 residues. Trimming took 4 bases from V and 4 from J; bases not matched to a gene: 8. The CDR3 DNA is TGTGCCAGCAGCCCCTCGACAGGGTTTAATCAGCCCCAGCATTTT. This encodes CASSPSTGFNQPQHF. Complete variable domain (other parts from reference TRBV5-6 and TRBJ1-5): DAGVTQSPTHLIKTRGQQVTLRCSPKSGHDTVSWYQQALGQGPQFIFQYYEEEERQRGNFPDRFSGHQFPNYSSELNVNALLLGDSALYLCASSPSTGFNQPQHFGDGTRLSIL.

The rearrangement uses TRBV15 and TRBJ2-1, with TRBD2 as a possible D gene (7 bases). Germline loops: CDR1 LNHNV, CDR2 YYDKDF (reference sequence). V lost 0 bases to trimming and J lost 10 bases, with 10 bases between them. CDR3 length equals 13 residues. CDR3 in DNA: TGTGCCACCAGCAGAGAGAGGGGGGGGGAGCAGTTCTTC. It translates to CATSRERGGEQFF.

This clone was detected only once. The chain employs TRBV10-3 and TRBJ2-1, with TRBD2 identical over 7 bases. Trimming at V came to 1 base and at J to 2 bases, leaving 8 bases not matched to a gene. The CDR3 spans 17 residues. Germline lookup yields CDR1 ENHRY and CDR2 SYGVKD. For the CDR3, the DNA is TGTGCCATCAGTGAGTACCTAGCGGCGAACACCTACAATGAGCAGTTCTTC. This translates into CAISEYLAANTYNEQFF.

The chain employs TRBV2 and TRBJ1-1; no firm D call. CDR3 size: 15 residues. Germline lookup yields CDR1 SNHLY and CDR2 FYNNEI. V lost 5 bases and J 4 bases, leaving 17 bases between the germline ends. Here the CDR3 DNA reads TGTGCCAGCAGTTTCCTGAGGTCAGAGGGCACTGAAGCTTTCTTT. This translates into CASSFLRSEGTEAFF.

V usage is TRBV5-5 and J usage is TRBJ2-7; perhaps TRBD1 as D (6 bases). The CDR3 spans 13 residues. Deletions cut 2 bases from V and 2 bases from J, with 8 bases between. Looked up from germline, CDR1 is SGHKS and CDR2 is YYEKEE (reference sequence). The CDR3 nucleotides read TGTGCCAGCAGCTTAGGGGGTCCCTACGAGCAGTACTTC. Translation gives CASSLGGPYEQYF.

This chain's CDR3 is CSVGQSQETQYF. The CDR3 nucleotides are TGCAGCGTTGGACAATCCCAAGAGACCCAGTACTTC. The gene calls are TRBV29-1 and TRBJ2-5; D is unclear. This CDR3 has 12 residues. Trimming left V 4 bases short and J 1 base short, with 7 bases between. The germline V gene has CDR1 SQVTM and CDR2 ANQGSEA.

The chain has TRBV7-2 and TRBJ2-3, with 12 bases identical to TRBD2. The V gene end was trimmed by 4 bases and the J gene end by 2 bases; junction bases not matched to a gene: 1. Germline V gives CDR1 SGHTA, CDR2 FQGNSA. The CDR3 consists of 15 residues. CDR3 in amino acids: CASSSSGRATDTQYF. The CDR3 DNA is TGTGCCAGCAGCTCTAGCGGGAGGGCCACAGATACGCAGTATTTT.

About this clone itself: Other DNA sequences within the sample encode an identical CDR3. This chain links TRBV27 with TRBJ1-4, with 9 bases aligning to TRBD1. Germline V gene data show CDR1 as MNHEY and CDR2 as SMNVEV (reference sequence). The length of the CDR3 is 14 residues. Trimming took 2 bases from V and 6 from J; bases not matched to a gene: 1. Here the CDR3 reads CASSLGTGYEKLFF. CDR3 coding DNA: TGTGCCAGCAGTTTAGGGACAGGGTATGAAAAACTGTTTTTT.

V is TRBV28 and J is TRBJ2-7, with TRBD1 matching over 11 bases. This CDR3 has 16 residues. V shed 6 bases, J shed 3 bases, and the junction held 10 bases outside the gene matches. Germline V gene lookup returns CDR1 MDHEN and CDR2 SYDVKM. The CDR3 DNA is TGTGCCAGCAGGACCGCCTTGGGACAGGGGGTCTACGAGCAGTACTTC. Protein sequence: CASRTALGQGVYEQYF.

The chain is built from TRBV6-1 and TRBJ2-2; 8 nucleotides match TRBD2. The CDR3 runs to 15 residues. V was clipped by 7 bases and J by 0 bases; unmatched bases: 4. Germline CDR1 and CDR2: MNHNS and SASEGT. The CDR3 nucleotides are TGTGCCAGCACCCAACTAGCGGCGAACACCGGGGAGCTGTTTTTT. Amino acid sequence: CASTQLAANTGELFF.

The rearrangement uses TRBV5-1 and TRBJ2-2, with D uncertain. Germline assignment: CDR1 SGHRS and CDR2 YFSETQ. The CDR3 loop spans 15 amino acids. The germline V and J ends were trimmed by 1 base and 0 bases, with 7 bases remaining between them. CDR3 in DNA: TGCGCCAGCAGCTTGTTCAGAACGAACACCGGGGAGCTGTTTTTT. It translates to CASSLFRTNTGELFF.

This sequence joins TRBV27 and TRBJ2-1, with unresolved D. The CDR3 spans 14 residues. Germline CDR1 MNHEY, CDR2 SMNVEV (reference sequence). V was shortened by 3 bases and J by 3 bases, with 9 bases between the two germline ends. CDR3 nucleotides: TGTGCCAGCAGTTTGGCAGGCTACTACAATGAGCAGTTCTTC. It encodes CASSLAGYYNEQFF.

This clone was detected only once. The chain recombines TRBV10-1 with TRBJ2-2, with a possible D match to TRBD2 (6 bases). Trimming took 6 bases from V and 6 from J, leaving 11 bases between them. CDR1 WNHNN and CDR2 SYGVQD come from the germline V gene (reference sequence). This CDR3 contains 13 residues. CDR3 loop: CASSTSLAGELFF. The DNA for the CDR3 is TGCGCCAGCAGCACTAGCTTAGCCGGGGAGCTGTTTTTT.

The chain joins TRBV27 to TRBJ2-5; possibly TRBD1 for D (6 bases). Germline V gene lookup returns CDR1 MNHEY and CDR2 SMNVEV (reference sequence). There are 13 residues in the CDR3. The germline V and J ends were trimmed by 3 bases and 4 bases, with 9 bases remaining between them. CDR3 amino acids: CASSFFRGETQYF. CDR3 nucleotides: TGTGCCAGCAGTTTTTTCAGGGGAGAGACCCAGTACTTC.

The genes are TRBV19 and TRBJ1-4; the D is unclear. V lost 5 bases and J lost 8, with 12 bases in between. Per the germline V gene, CDR1 is LNHDA and CDR2 is SQIVND (reference sequence). The CDR3 covers 13 residues. The CDR3 loop reads CASSRRAREKLFF. CDR3 DNA: TGTGCCAGTAGTCGGCGGGCGCGAGAAAAACTGTTTTTT.

This clone was picked up one time. V is TRBV19 and J is TRBJ2-5, with D unclear. The CDR3 sequence is 13 residues long. Germline V gene data show CDR1 as LNHDA and CDR2 as SQIVND (reference sequence). With 6 bases removed from V and 2 bases from J, the gap between germline ends came to 10 bases. CDR3 bases: TGTGCCAGTAGATCAGGTCCTCAAGAGACCCAGTACTTC. Protein: CASRSGPQETQYF.

This clone was recorded a few times. This chain links TRBV7-6 with TRBJ2-7; 12 positions agree with TRBD2. The CDR3 has 15 residues. The J segment lost 6 bases and the V segment lost 5 bases, leaving 8 bases of the junction unmatched. Germline-derived CDR1 and CDR2 are SGHVS and FNYEAQ. The CDR3 coding sequence is TGTGCCAGCAGCACCGGACTAGCGGGATACGGCGAGCAGTACTTC. Protein product: CASSTGLAGYGEQYF.

This chain uses TRBV7-9 with TRBJ2-6; TRBD2 aligns across 7 bases. Germline lookup yields CDR1 SEHNR and CDR2 FQNEAQ (reference sequence). V was clipped by 0 bases and J by 2 bases; unmatched bases: 1. The CDR3 consists of 16 residues. The CDR3: CASSLAAGAGANVLTF. The CDR3 DNA reads TGTGCCAGCAGCTTAGCGGCGGGGGCTGGGGCCAACGTCCTGACTTTC.

V and J are TRBV19 and TRBJ2-2; D perhaps matches TRBD1 (6 bases). CDR1 LNHDA and CDR2 SQIVND come from the germline V gene (reference sequence). The CDR3 is made up of 15 amino acids. Trimming took off 5 bases at V and 1 base at J, with 11 bases between the two ends. CDR3 residues: CASSLEQGNTGELFF. The CDR3 bases are TGTGCCAGTAGTTTGGAACAGGGGAACACCGGGGAGCTGTTTTTT.